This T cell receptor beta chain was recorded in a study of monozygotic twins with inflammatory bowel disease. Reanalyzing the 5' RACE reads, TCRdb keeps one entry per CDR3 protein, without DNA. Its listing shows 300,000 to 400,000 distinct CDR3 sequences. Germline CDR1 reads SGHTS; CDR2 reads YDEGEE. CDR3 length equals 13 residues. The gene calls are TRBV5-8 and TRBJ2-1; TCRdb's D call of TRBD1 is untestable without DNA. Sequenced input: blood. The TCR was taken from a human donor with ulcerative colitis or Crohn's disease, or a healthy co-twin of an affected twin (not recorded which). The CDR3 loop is CASSSWDSNEQFF.